The 5 T cell receptor beta chains in this list originate from one sample, sequenced in a study of a mutant IDH1 vaccine in newly diagnosed glioma. Time point here: week 11, during vaccination. All doses held 300 ug of mutant IDH1 20-mer peptide, with topical imiquimod. TCRdb keeps only in-frame clones here, not all; method: immunoSEQ multiplex PCR. The repertoire holds some 30,000 clones, around 89% seen once, with around 20% in the top ten. These receptors have no known antigen. The source was PBMCs, collected from a glioma patient whose treatment included an IDH1 peptide vaccine. These receptors all come from a young man with glioma.

The chain is built from TRBV19 and TRBJ1-1; D is possibly TRBD1 (5 bases). Deletions cut 4 bases from V and 4 bases from J, with 13 bases between. In germline, CDR1 is LNHDA, CDR2 SQIVND (reference sequence). The CDR3 consists of 14 residues. CDR3 coding DNA: TGTGCCAGTAGTACCCGGGACCTCATCACTGAAGCTTTCTTT. This gives the protein CASSTRDLITEAFF. Variable domain in full (rest from reference TRBV19 and TRBJ1-1): DGGITQSPKYLFRKEGQNVTLSCEQNLNHDAMYWYRQDPGQGLRLIYYSQIVNDFQKGDIAEGYSVSREKKESFPLTVTSAQKNPTAFYLCASSTRDLITEAFFGQGTRLTVV.

The J gene is TRBJ1-1, the V gene TRBV30; D gene unclear. Trimming took 7 bases from V and 0 from J, leaving 9 bases between them. Per the germline V gene, CDR1 is GTSNPN and CDR2 is SVGIG (reference sequence). CDR3 length: 12 residues. In nucleotides, the CDR3 is TGTGCCTCGGCCCTAATGAACACTGAAGCTTTCTTT. Translated, it gives CASALMNTEAFF.

The V gene is TRBV29-1, the J gene TRBJ2-1, with a possible D match to TRBD2 (6 bases). Per the germline V gene, CDR1 is SQVTM and CDR2 is ANQGSEA. The CDR3 is made up of 14 amino acids. V lost 2 bases and J lost 5, with 13 bases in between. DNA of the CDR3: TGCAGCGTTGAATGGCGGGAAAGCGACAATGAGCAGTTCTTC. Amino acid sequence: CSVEWRESDNEQFF.

A single count supports this clone. This chain links TRBV30 with TRBJ2-1, with 9 nucleotides matching TRBD2. The CDR3 loop spans 13 amino acids. The V gene's germline CDR1 is GTSNPN and CDR2 SVGIG (reference sequence). Unmatched junction bases numbered 6, after V lost 5 bases and J lost 7 bases. DNA of the CDR3: TGTGCCTGGGGCGGACTAGCGAAAAATGAGCAGTTCTTC. This sequence encodes CAWGGLAKNEQFF.

The chain is built from TRBV2 and TRBJ1-2; no clear D. Per germline, CDR1 SNHLY and CDR2 FYNNEI. The CDR3 has 10 amino acids. V gave up 6 bases and J gave up 4 bases, with 3 bases separating them. CDR3 DNA sequence: TGTGCCAGCAGCGTCTATGGCTACACCTTC. Protein sequence: CASSVYGYTF.